This TCR beta chain comes out of a study of siplizumab effects on memory and regulatory T cells. The method was immunoSEQ multiplex PCR; TCRdb's version includes in-frame clones alone and lacks a portion of them. Of 100,000 or so clones in the sample, around 93% were seen once. A single count supports this clone. This CDR3 comprises 14 residues. With 7 bases clipped from V and 4 bases from J, the junction kept 5 bases outside the gene matches. Per germline, CDR1 SNHLY and CDR2 FYNNEI. The sample consisted of CD4+ T cells sorted from blood. The rearrangement uses TRBV2 and TRBJ2-1, with 9 nucleotides matching TRBD2. This clonotype originated in a human donor in good health. The CDR3 protein is CASKGLAGYNEQFF. The CDR3 bases are TGTGCCAGCAAAGGGCTAGCGGGGTACAATGAGCAGTTCTTC.